The 22 T cell receptor beta chains in this list originate from one sample, sequenced in a study of blood T cell repertoires in COVID-19. Profiled with immunoSEQ multiplex PCR; TCRdb holds only in-frame clones, not every one. The data show 200,000 or so clones, with 80% to 90% seen just once and over 2.5% held by the top ten. Sequenced: peripheral blood. The receptor source for this set is a man aged 55 to 70 with acute or convalescent COVID-19.

The rearrangement links TRBV9 to TRBJ2-2, with 7 bases identical to TRBD2. Trimming cost V 0 bases and J 0 bases; bases outside gene matches: 8. This CDR3 is built from 18 residues. Germline V gene sequence: CDR1 SGDLS, CDR2 YYNGEE. CDR3 coding DNA: TGTGCCAGCAGCGTAGTCCCTATAAGCGGGACGAACACCGGGGAGCTGTTTTTT. This encodes CASSVVPISGTNTGELFF. Full variable domain (remainder filled in from reference TRBV9 and TRBJ2-2): DSGVTQTPKHLITATGQRVTLRCSPRSGDLSVYWYQQSLDQGLQFLIQYYNGEERAKGNILERFSAQQFPDLHSELNLSSLELGDSALYFCASSVVPISGTNTGELFFGEGSRLTVL.

This clone was found a few times. CDR3 region: CATSREQVSYEQYF. CDR3 bases: TGTGCCACCAGCAGAGAACAGGTTTCCTACGAGCAGTACTTC. V is TRBV15 and J is TRBJ2-7; maybe TRBD1 (5 bases). There are 14 residues in the CDR3. Germline CDR1 and CDR2: LNHNV and YYDKDF (reference sequence). Trimming left V 0 bases short and J 1 base short, with 7 bases between.

The genes are TRBV5-4 and TRBJ2-7; TRBD2 is a possible D gene (5 bases). The CDR3 contains 13 residues. Looked up from germline, CDR1 is SGHNT and CDR2 is YYREEE (reference sequence). Trimming removed 5 bases at V and 4 bases at J, with 13 bases between. The CDR3: CASSPGWEYEQYF. The CDR3 DNA reads TGTGCCAGCAGTCCGGGATGGGAGTACGAGCAGTACTTC.

The chain links TRBV19 to TRBJ2-2; 9 bases align to TRBD2. The V gene's germline CDR1 is LNHDA and CDR2 SQIVND (reference sequence). The trim removed 0 bases at V and 4 bases at J, leaving 6 bases unmatched. The CDR3 sequence is 17 residues long. The CDR3: CASSIDGAGGGTGELFF. CDR3 bases: TGTGCCAGTAGTATAGATGGAGCGGGAGGAGGCACCGGGGAGCTGTTTTTT.

CDR3 DNA sequence: TGTGCCAGCAGCGTAGACCCGGGAGGGGCAGATACGCAGTATTTT. Residues: CASSVDPGGADTQYF. The rearrangement joins TRBV9 to TRBJ2-3, with TRBD2 matching over 8 bases. Losses at the gene ends were 0 bases for V and 4 bases for J; bases not matched to a gene: 4. The CDR3 contains 15 residues. From germline, CDR1 is SGDLS and CDR2 YYNGEE. The variable domain in full, with the rest retrieved from reference TRBV9 and TRBJ2-3, is DSGVTQTPKHLITATGQRVTLRCSPRSGDLSVYWYQQSLDQGLQFLIQYYNGEERAKGNILERFSAQQFPDLHSELNLSSLELGDSALYFCASSVDPGGADTQYFGPGTRLTVL.

This chain links TRBV14 with TRBJ2-7, with D possibly matching TRBD1 (6 bases). The CDR3 runs to 15 residues. V lost 4 bases and J 2 bases, leaving 15 bases between the germline ends. In germline, CDR1 is SGHDN, CDR2 FVKESK. The CDR3 protein is CASSRTGTPPYEQYF. In nucleotides, the CDR3 is TGTGCCAGCAGCCGAACCGGGACACCGCCCTACGAGCAGTACTTC.

This chain joins TRBV10-3 and TRBJ1-2; a weak D match, TRBD1 (5 bases). Between the trimmed V and J ends, which lost 4 bases and 2 bases, there was a span of 11 bases. The CDR3 is 14 amino acids. CDR1 and CDR2 from the germline V gene are ENHRY and SYGVKD. The CDR3 sequence: CAISAETANYGYTF. In DNA form, the CDR3 reads TGTGCCATCAGTGCGGAGACAGCCAACTATGGCTACACCTTC.

This clone was detected only a few times. The V gene is TRBV2, the J gene TRBJ2-2; TRBD1 aligns across 7 bases. The germline V gene encodes CDR1 SNHLY and CDR2 FYNNEI. This CDR3 has 15 residues. V shed 7 bases and J 0 bases; nucleotides not matched to a gene: 5. The CDR3 region has the DNA TGTGCCAGCATCAAGGGACAGTCGAACACCGGGGAGCTGTTTTTT. It is translated as CASIKGQSNTGELFF.

This rearrangement joins TRBV5-4 to TRBJ2-1, with 7 nucleotides matching TRBD1. The germline V gene has CDR1 SGHNT and CDR2 YYREEE (reference sequence). CDR3 length: 15 amino acids. V was pared by 3 bases and J by 3 bases, with 6 bases of the junction left unmatched. CDR3 DNA: TGTGCCAGCAGCTCCCCCGGGACAGACTACAATGAGCAGTTCTTC. Amino acids: CASSSPGTDYNEQFF.

The chain carries TRBV7-9 and TRBJ2-5; D perhaps matches TRBD2 (6 bases). This CDR3 comprises 17 residues. Germline V gene data show CDR1 as SEHNR and CDR2 as FQNEAQ (reference sequence). The V and J ends lost 5 bases and 3 bases respectively, with 22 bases between them. The CDR3 loop reads CASSRYRGRDWKETQYF. The CDR3 bases are TGTGCCAGCAGCCGTTATCGAGGCAGGGACTGGAAAGAGACCCAGTACTTC.

The rearrangement links TRBV2 to TRBJ2-2, with D maybe TRBD1 (6 bases). The CDR3 is 16 residues long. V shed 5 bases and J shed 2 bases, with 15 bases lying between them. Germline V gives CDR1 SNHLY, CDR2 FYNNEI. The CDR3 region has the DNA TGTGCCAGCAGTCTAAGGGGGACAACCAACACCGGGGAGCTGTTTTTT. Encoded protein: CASSLRGTTNTGELFF. Combining the CDR3 with reference TRBV2 and TRBJ2-2 gives the whole variable domain EPEVTQTPSHQVTQMGQEVILRCVPISNHLYFYWYRQILGQKVEFLVSFYNNEISEKSEIFDDQFSVERPDGSNFTLKIRSTKLEDSAMYFCASSLRGTTNTGELFFGEGSRLTVL.

As DNA, the CDR3 is TGTGCCAGTAGTATAGGAGCTCGCACAGATACGCAGTATTTT. Translation: CASSIGARTDTQYF. The gene calls are TRBV19 and TRBJ2-3; no definite D call. The CDR3 runs to 14 residues. Trimming cost V 1 base and J 1 base, with 6 bases left between them. From germline, CDR1 is LNHDA and CDR2 SQIVND (reference sequence).

V gene TRBV5-1 combines with J gene TRBJ1-1; possible D gene TRBD1, 5 bases. From germline, CDR1 is SGHRS and CDR2 YFSETQ. Trimming removed 4 bases at V and 11 bases at J, with 15 bases between. The length of the CDR3 is 12 residues. CDR3 DNA: TGCGCCAGCAGCCCCGGACAAGGTCTGGCTTTCTTT. It is translated as CASSPGQGLAFF.

The rearrangement links TRBV4-1 to TRBJ2-1; TRBD2 aligns across 8 bases. The CDR3 is 15 amino acids. V was pared by 0 bases and J by 6 bases, with 4 bases of the junction left unmatched. Germline V lookup: CDR1 MGHRA, CDR2 YSYEKL. The CDR3 sequence: CASSQDGTSFNEQFF. CDR3 bases: TGCGCCAGCAGCCAAGATGGGACTAGTTTCAATGAGCAGTTCTTC.

The chain joins TRBV9 to TRBJ2-5; D is uncertain. The CDR3 consists of 13 residues. The germline CDR1 and CDR2 sequences are SGDLS and YYNGEE. V lost 0 bases to trimming and J lost 5 bases, with 8 bases between them. The CDR3 is CASSVAVRETQYF. The CDR3 region has the DNA TGTGCCAGCAGCGTAGCGGTTCGGGAGACCCAGTACTTC.

This chain connects TRBV29-1 to TRBJ2-1; D not certain. The V and J ends lost 3 bases and 1 base respectively, with 10 bases between them. Germline CDR1 is SQVTM and CDR2 is ANQGSEA. The CDR3 totals 14 residues. CDR3 loop: CSVDFYGSYNEQFF. The DNA for the CDR3 is TGCAGCGTTGATTTTTACGGGTCCTACAATGAGCAGTTCTTC.

The V and J genes are TRBV7-3 and TRBJ2-1, with 11 bases identical to TRBD2. The CDR3 extends over 17 amino acids. The germline gives CDR1 SGHTA, CDR2 FQGTGA. The V gene end was trimmed by 6 bases and the J gene end by 4 bases; junction bases not matched to a gene: 11. The CDR3 nucleotides are TGTGCCAGCAGGTCAACGCTGACTAGCGGGGATTACAATGAGCAGTTCTTC. It encodes CASRSTLTSGDYNEQFF.

The chain has TRBV9 and TRBJ1-6, with D perhaps TRBD1 (6 bases). The germline CDR1 and CDR2 sequences are SGDLS and YYNGEE. Trimming pared 3 bases from V and 4 bases from J, leaving 17 bases between. The CDR3 runs to 17 residues. The CDR3 region has the DNA TGTGCCAGCAGCGGGACAGAACTCGCATTATATAATTCACCCCTCCACTTT. It yields the protein CASSGTELALYNSPLHF.

The chain links TRBV7-6 to TRBJ2-5; perhaps TRBD2 as D (7 bases). The CDR3 is made up of 13 amino acids. CDR1 and CDR2 from the germline V gene are SGHVS and FNYEAQ. The V and J ends lost 7 bases and 7 bases respectively, with 16 bases between them. In nucleotides, the CDR3 is TGTGCCAGCACCGGGGGGCGCTTGGGGACCCAGTACTTC. This translates into CASTGGRLGTQYF.

Only one count was recorded for this clone. V and J are TRBV5-1 and TRBJ2-2; 8 nucleotides match TRBD2. After removal of 4 bases from V and 3 bases from J, the junction contained 5 bases not matched to a gene. Germline V gene data show CDR1 as SGHRS and CDR2 as YFSETQ. The CDR3 contains 15 residues. CDR3 region: CASSLTSVYTGELFF. The CDR3 DNA reads as TGCGCCAGCAGCCTGACTAGCGTTTACACCGGGGAGCTGTTTTTT.

The rearrangement links TRBV10-3 to TRBJ2-7, with 7 nucleotides matching TRBD1. V gave up 10 bases and J gave up 4 bases; unmatched junction bases: 4. The germline V gene has CDR1 ENHRY and CDR2 SYGVKD. This CDR3 is built from 11 residues. This CDR3 reads CATQQGYEQYF. In DNA form, the CDR3 reads TGTGCCACCCAACAGGGGTACGAGCAGTACTTC.

V usage is TRBV9 and J usage is TRBJ2-1; 8 bases are a match to TRBD2. Germline CDR1 is SGDLS and CDR2 is YYNGEE. The V and J ends lost 0 bases and 5 bases, in that order; junction bases with no gene match: 7. CDR3 length: 16 amino acids. The CDR3, as DNA: TGTGCCAGCAGCGTAGGCACTCAACTAGCGGACAATGAGCAGTTCTTC. Translating gives CASSVGTQLADNEQFF.